This T cell receptor beta chain derives from a study of shared clonotypes between healthy human individuals. At the level of the study: A few men and a couple of women, aged 18 to 49, were donors.

This CDR3 spans 14 amino acids. Trimming removed 6 bases from V and 3 bases from J; junction bases left unmatched: 6. Per germline, CDR1 MNHEY and CDR2 SVGAGI. General observations from the study: Collection of samples was limited to blood; tissue repertoires likely differ. The expectation was that sequencing depth would affect clonotype sharing among donors.

The protocol was immunoSEQ multiplex PCR, while the TCRdb copy is restricted to in-frame clones and leaves out a portion. The sample shows some 530,000 clones, about 78% of them seen only once. Approximately 100 million PBMCs per unsorted sample were used for genomic DNA. In regard to this clone: Its target is unknown.

This sequence joins TRBV6-5 and TRBJ1-2; TRBD1 aligns across 8 bases. The sample comprised PBMCs. The clonotype originates from a woman aged 40 to 50 in good health. Some clones in this sample may be carry-over from other donors' samples. The CDR3 region has the DNA TGTGCCAGCAGGGATCCGGGACAGGACTATGGCTACACCTTC. This codes for CASRDPGQDYGYTF.